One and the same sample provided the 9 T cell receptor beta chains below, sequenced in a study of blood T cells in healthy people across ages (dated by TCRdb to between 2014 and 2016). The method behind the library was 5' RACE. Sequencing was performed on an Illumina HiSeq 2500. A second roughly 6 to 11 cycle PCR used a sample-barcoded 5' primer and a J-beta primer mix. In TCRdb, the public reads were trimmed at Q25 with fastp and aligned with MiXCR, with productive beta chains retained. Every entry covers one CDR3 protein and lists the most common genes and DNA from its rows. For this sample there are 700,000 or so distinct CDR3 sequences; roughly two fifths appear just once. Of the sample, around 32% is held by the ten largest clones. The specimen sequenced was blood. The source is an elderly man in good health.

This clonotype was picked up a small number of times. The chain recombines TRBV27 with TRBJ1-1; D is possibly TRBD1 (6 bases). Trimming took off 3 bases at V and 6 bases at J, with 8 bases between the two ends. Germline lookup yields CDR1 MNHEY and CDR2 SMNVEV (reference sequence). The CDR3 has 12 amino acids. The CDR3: CASSFRGAEAFF. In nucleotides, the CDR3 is TGTGCCAGCAGTTTCAGGGGAGCTGAAGCTTTCTTT.

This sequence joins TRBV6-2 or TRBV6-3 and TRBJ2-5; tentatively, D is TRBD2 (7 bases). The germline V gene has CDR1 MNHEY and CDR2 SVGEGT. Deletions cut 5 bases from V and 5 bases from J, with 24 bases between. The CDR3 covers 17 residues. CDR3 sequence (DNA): TGTGCCAGCAGTAACCCCCCGGGGGGCCGTTGGAGGGAGACCCAGTACTTC. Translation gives CASSNPPGGRWRETQYF.

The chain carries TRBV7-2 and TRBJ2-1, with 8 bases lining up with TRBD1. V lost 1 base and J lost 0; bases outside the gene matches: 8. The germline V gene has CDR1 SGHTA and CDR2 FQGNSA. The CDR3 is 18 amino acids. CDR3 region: CASSLVPGQGGSYNEQFF. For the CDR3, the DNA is TGTGCCAGCAGCTTAGTCCCTGGACAGGGAGGCTCCTACAATGAGCAGTTCTTC. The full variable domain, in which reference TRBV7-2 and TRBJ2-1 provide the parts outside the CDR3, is GAGVSQSPSNKVTEKGKDVELRCDPISGHTALYWYRQSLGQGLEFLIYFQGNSAPDKSGLPSDRFSAERTGGSVSTLTIQRTQQEDSAVYLCASSLVPGQGGSYNEQFFGPGTRLTVL.

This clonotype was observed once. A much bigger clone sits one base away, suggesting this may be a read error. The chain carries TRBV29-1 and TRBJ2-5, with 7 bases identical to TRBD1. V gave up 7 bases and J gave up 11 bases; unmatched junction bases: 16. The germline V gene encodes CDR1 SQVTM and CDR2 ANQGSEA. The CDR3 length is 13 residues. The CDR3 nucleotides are TGCAGCGCTAAGGACAGGAATACCTACGGGCAGTACTTC. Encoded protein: CSAKDRNTYGQYF.

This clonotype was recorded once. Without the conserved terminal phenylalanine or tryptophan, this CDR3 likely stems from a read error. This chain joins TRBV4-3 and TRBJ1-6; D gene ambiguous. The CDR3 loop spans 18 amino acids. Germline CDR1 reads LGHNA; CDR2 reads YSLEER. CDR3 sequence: CASNQEEGSSSYNSPLHY. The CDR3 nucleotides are TGCGCCAGCAACCAAGAGGAGGGCAGTAGCTCCTATAATTCACCCCTCCACTAT.

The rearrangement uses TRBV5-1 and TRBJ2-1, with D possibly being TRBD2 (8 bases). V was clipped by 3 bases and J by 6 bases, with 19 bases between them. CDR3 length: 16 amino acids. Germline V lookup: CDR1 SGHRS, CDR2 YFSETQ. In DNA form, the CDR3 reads TGCGCCAGCAGCTCGGGAGGGGGACAGTTATCCAATGAGCAGTTCTTC. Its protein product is CASSSGGGQLSNEQFF.

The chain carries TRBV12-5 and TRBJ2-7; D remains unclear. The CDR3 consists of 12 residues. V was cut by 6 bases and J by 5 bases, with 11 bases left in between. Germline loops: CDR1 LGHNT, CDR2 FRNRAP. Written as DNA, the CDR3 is TGTGCTAGTGGCTTCTTTGGGAACGAGCAGTACTTC. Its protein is CASGFFGNEQYF.

The CDR3 region is CASSENAVTYEQYF. CDR3 nucleotides: TGTGCCAGCAGCGAAAATGCCGTAACCTACGAGCAGTACTTC. This rearrangement joins TRBV9 to TRBJ2-7; D is undetermined. CDR1 SGDLS and CDR2 YYNGEE come from the germline V gene. V was shortened by 3 bases and J by 2 bases, with 12 bases between the two germline ends. This CDR3 has 14 residues.

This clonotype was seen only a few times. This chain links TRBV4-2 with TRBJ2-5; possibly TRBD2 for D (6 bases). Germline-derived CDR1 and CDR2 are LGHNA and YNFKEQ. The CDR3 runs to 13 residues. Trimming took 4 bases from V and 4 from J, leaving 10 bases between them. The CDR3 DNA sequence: TGTGCCAGCAGCCTTCCCGGGGGAGAGACCCAGTACTTC. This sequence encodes CASSLPGGETQYF.